This TCR beta chain was sequenced for a study of T cell responses to AZD1222 COVID-19 vaccine. Overall study results and limits: Close to half of spike-specific TCRs reportedly recognize unmutated variant regions. There were vaccine-associated CD4 TCRs across spike, dominant at 160-218 and 743-854. A mostly white British donor set with more females was recruited, and clonal diversity was possibly underestimated.

Concerning this clone: Its target is unknown.

The germline gives CDR1 MNHEY, CDR2 SMNVEV (reference sequence). Trimming cost V 4 bases and J 7 bases, with 16 bases left between them. The CDR3 runs 14 residues. Repertoires were generated with immunoSEQ multiplex PCR, while TCRdb's copy carries only in-frame clones and drops some. Among 75,000 to 100,000 clones, around 89% were seen once, and the ten largest hold about 8.4%. The receptor was derived from an adult in good health. The chain carries TRBV27 and TRBJ1-1, with a possible D match to TRBD1 (5 bases). The material was peripheral blood, obtained on day 0 of AZD1222 vaccination. CDR3: CASSWAQGIGEAFF. CDR3 bases: TGTGCCAGCAGTTGGGCTCAGGGTATCGGTGAAGCTTTCTTT.